These 10 T cell receptor beta chains came from one sample sequenced in a study of graft-versus-host responses after intestinal transplantation. The protocol was immunoSEQ multiplex PCR, while the TCRdb copy is restricted to in-frame clones and leaves out a portion. Among some 36,000 clones listed, roughly 95% were seen once. Antigen specificity for these receptors is unknown. The specimen comprised unstimulated CD4+ T cells sorted from spleen or lymph node cells, sampled before transplant. These receptors came from a human donor who was the organ donor for an intestinal transplant.

This clone has only a few counts. The chain combines TRBV5-1 with TRBJ2-2, with unresolved D. The length of the CDR3 is 15 residues. The germline V gene encodes CDR1 SGHRS and CDR2 YFSETQ. The V gene lost 8 bases and the J gene lost 0 bases, with 14 bases spanning the gap. In nucleotides, the CDR3 is TGCGCCAGTCAATTGGGCACCTCGAACACCGGGGAGCTGTTTTTT. This codes for CASQLGTSNTGELFF.

This clone was seen only once. The chain joins TRBV30 to TRBJ1-2; the D gene is possibly TRBD1 (6 bases). Trimming removed 3 bases from V and 4 bases from J, with 9 bases in between. The CDR3 is 12 residues long. Per germline, CDR1 GTSNPN and CDR2 SVGIG (reference sequence). Written as DNA, the CDR3 is TGTGCCTGGAGGGACAGAGCCTATGGCTACACCTTC. As protein: CAWRDRAYGYTF.

V and J are TRBV27 and TRBJ2-7; TRBD2 agrees at 11 bases. Germline CDR1 and CDR2: MNHEY and SMNVEV (reference sequence). The CDR3 is 16 amino acids. V lost 2 bases, J lost 5 bases, and 8 bases stayed unmatched. The chain's CDR3 is CASSLGSGGAINEQYF. CDR3 nucleotides: TGTGCCAGCAGTTTAGGTAGCGGGGGGGCTATCAACGAGCAGTACTTC.

V usage is TRBV28 and J usage is TRBJ1-1; 8 bases match TRBD1. In germline, CDR1 is MDHEN, CDR2 SYDVKM. Trimming at V came to 8 bases and at J to 1 base, leaving 9 bases not matched to a gene. The length of the CDR3 is 15 residues. CDR3: CASHTRQGKNTEAFF. Here the CDR3 DNA reads TGTGCCAGCCATACACGACAGGGGAAGAACACTGAAGCTTTCTTT.

The rearrangement uses TRBV27 and TRBJ2-2; D uncertain. Looked up from germline, CDR1 is MNHEY and CDR2 is SMNVEV (reference sequence). This CDR3 is 14 amino acids long. The V and J ends lost 1 base and 6 bases respectively, with 9 bases between them. Here the CDR3 DNA reads TGTGCCAGCAGTTTATTCTCAATAGCCGGGGAGCTGTTTTTT. It is translated as CASSLFSIAGELFF.

There are a few counts of this clone. This chain uses TRBV5-1 with TRBJ2-6, with D unclear. V lost 0 bases and J 0 bases, leaving 4 bases between the germline ends. This CDR3 spans 15 amino acids. The germline CDR1 and CDR2 sequences are SGHRS and YFSETQ. The CDR3: CASSLGGSGANVLTF. CDR3 nucleotides: TGCGCCAGCAGCTTGGGCGGCTCTGGGGCCAACGTCCTGACTTTC.

V usage is TRBV4-1 and J usage is TRBJ2-5; 11 bases agree with TRBD2. The CDR3 loop spans 16 amino acids. Germline V gene data show CDR1 as MGHRA and CDR2 as YSYEKL. V trimming: 1 base; J trimming: 5 bases; junction bases outside the gene matches: 6. CDR3 sequence: CASSQVLAGGQETQYF. DNA for the CDR3: TGCGCCAGCAGCCAAGTTTTAGCGGGGGGGCAGGAGACCCAGTACTTC.

The chain has TRBV5-6 and TRBJ1-1; D remains ambiguous. The CDR3 is 12 amino acids. Germline-derived CDR1 and CDR2 are SGHDT and YYEEEE. V gave up 5 bases and J gave up 0 bases, with 5 bases separating them. The CDR3 DNA reads TGTGCCAGCAGTAAGATGAACACTGAAGCTTTCTTT. Encoded protein: CASSKMNTEAFF.

The chain combines TRBV5-1 with TRBJ2-1; TRBD1 matches 11 bases. CDR1 and CDR2 (germline): SGHRS, YFSETQ. V gave up 2 bases and J gave up 4 bases; unmatched junction bases: 2. The CDR3 runs 15 residues. The CDR3 loop reads CASSFRDRGYNEQFF. CDR3 nucleotide sequence: TGCGCCAGCAGCTTCCGGGACAGGGGGTACAATGAGCAGTTCTTC.

The chain combines TRBV10-3 with TRBJ2-7; 16 bases line up with TRBD2. V shed 10 bases, J shed 2 bases, and the junction held 5 bases outside the gene matches. Looked up from germline, CDR1 is ENHRY and CDR2 is SYGVKD. This CDR3 is built from 15 residues. CDR3 in amino acids: CATLGLAGGAYEQYF. For the CDR3, the DNA is TGTGCCACTCTGGGACTAGCGGGAGGGGCCTACGAGCAGTACTTC.